This T cell receptor (beta chain) was identified during a study of vaccination and CD4 T cells after COVID-19 (dated 2022 in TCRdb). A note on the overall study: Convalescent patients had a positive SARS-CoV-2 result on nasal swab PCR, and of these patients, several had mild disease and one had severe disease. The convalescent cohort included six males and four females, with two Hispanic individuals, seven Caucasians, two Asians and one multiracial person. Two doses of either the Pfizer-BioNTech BNT162b2 vaccine (n=8) or the Moderna mRNA-1273 vaccine (n=2) were administered to participants. Post-COVID blood samples were collected from convalescent patients a median of around 100 days after diagnosis, with a range of about 30 to 161 days. The time from the second vaccine dose to post-vaccine blood sampling had a median of roughly 70 days and ranged from about 14 to 250 days. For stimulating the cultures, overlapping spike peptide pools were used, derived from SARS-CoV-2 as well as from the common cold coronaviruses HCoV-NL63, HCoV-OC43 and HCoV-229E. In control cultures, a CEFX viral epitope pool was used as positive control, an HIV-1 Nef peptide pool was used as negative control, or no peptide was added. In under twelve COVID-19 convalescent patients and a handful of infection-naive healthy vaccine recipients, researchers compared the spike-specific CD4+ TCR repertoire from before mRNA vaccination with the repertoire from after.

The CDR1 and CDR2 encoded by the germline V gene (reference sequence) are WNHNN and SYGVQD. From the cysteine up to the phenylalanine, the CDR3 has a length of 16 residues. Of all the DNA, just the CDR3 is kept, 48 bases in frame from base 1. The junction carries 24 bases between V and J, which are trimmed by 9 bases and 9 bases respectively. Reading the label with the study, this specimen's treatment or condition is: roughly ten-day PBMC culture with coronavirus spike peptide pools or control peptides (ViraFEST assay). The study used the ViraFEST assay, which expanded antigen-specific T cells with peptide pools and then identified expanded clonotypes by TCR sequencing. The convalescent patients' positive SARS-CoV-2 PCR tests fell between March and December 2020, which was before the Alpha, Beta and Delta variants emerged in the United States. Each well held 2.2 million or so PBMCs cultured with around 10 ug/ml peptide pools in IMDM containing about 5% human AB serum and around 10 IU/ml IL-2. Half of the culture medium was replaced with fresh IL-2-containing medium on days 3 and 7. After 10 days of culture, CD4+ T cells were isolated by negative selection with the EasySep CD4+ T cell isolation kit. Ficoll-Paque Plus gradient centrifugation was used to isolate PBMCs from whole blood, and the isolated PBMCs were then either used fresh or cryopreserved at -140C. Culture conditions were generally each tested in triplicate wells.

Comment on this clonotype: What this receptor recognizes is not known. The input lacks base qualities; no much larger clone sits a single base away.

Broad study findings and their caveats: The median number of SARS-CoV-2-reactive clonotypes rose from under 25 after infection to 38 after vaccination, but the change was not significant. Of the vaccine-specific clones in convalescent patients, 304 of 307, or nearly all, reacted only to SARS-CoV-2 spike and did not cross-react with common cold coronaviruses. In convalescent patients, a median 86.3% of post-vaccine SARS-CoV-2-reactive clones were detected only after vaccination, suggesting vaccine-specific priming. The number of convalescent patients in the study was relatively small, and the study did not examine early timepoints following natural infection.

The protocol used for the library was PCR. DNA from cultured CD4+ T cells underwent TCR sequencing with the Oncomine TCR Beta short-read assay at the Johns Hopkins FTIC core. The QIAamp micro DNA kit was used to extract genomic DNA from the cultured CD4+ T cells. Oncomine TCR Beta libraries from cultured CD4+ T cells were pooled using unique dual indexes and sequenced on an Illumina iSeq 100. From the authors' description of their analysis: Non-productive sequences were filtered out, and CDR3s that did not start with C, did not end with F or W, or were shorter than 7 amino acids were discarded. The MANAFEST web application identified antigen-specific clonotypes by comparing peptide-stimulated wells against reference wells and other culture wells. Positive clones required FDR below 0.05, an odds ratio above 5, and productive frequency above 0.1% in at least two of three replicate wells. Clonotypes that were significantly expanded in both SARS-CoV-2 spike wells and at least one common cold coronavirus spike condition were defined as cross-reactive. CDR3 homology was assessed with Levenshtein distances (stringdist) and unrooted phylogenetic trees (ape) in R version 3.6.1. The public reads were run again by TCRdb, first through fastp at Q25 and then through MiXCR, and only productive beta chains were kept. Identical CDR3 proteins give one entry, which carries the most common genes and DNA. The V and J calls shown here were made by TCRdb, not taken from the authors' results. The sample table records 12,000 or so distinct CDR3 sequences; 45% to 55% of these occur just once. Approximately 17% of the sample is taken by the ten largest.

This chain is built from TRBV10-1 and TRBJ1-6; the best D guess is TRBD1, with 5 bases matching. The sequenced sample was cultured CD4+ T cells from blood, obtained after SARS-CoV-2 vaccination. This clonotype originated in a human donor with COVID-19. At the DNA level, the sequence is TGCGCCAGGGAGGGGTTCGGGGTAAGGTTCGGTTCACCCCTCCACTTT. The resulting protein is CAREGFGVRFGSPLHF.